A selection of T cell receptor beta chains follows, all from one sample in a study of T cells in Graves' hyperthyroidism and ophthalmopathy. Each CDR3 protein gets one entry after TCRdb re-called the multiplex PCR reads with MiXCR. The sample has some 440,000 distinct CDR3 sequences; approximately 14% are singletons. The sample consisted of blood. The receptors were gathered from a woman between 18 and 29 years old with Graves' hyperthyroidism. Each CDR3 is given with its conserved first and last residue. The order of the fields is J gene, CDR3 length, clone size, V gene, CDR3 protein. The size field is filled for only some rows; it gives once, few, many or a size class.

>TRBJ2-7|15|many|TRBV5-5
CASSSITAHYYEQYF
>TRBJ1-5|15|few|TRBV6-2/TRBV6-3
CASKWTSASGQPQHF
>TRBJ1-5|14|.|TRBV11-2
CASSSDRGPQPQHF
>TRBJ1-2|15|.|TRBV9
CASSVYRDSKDGYTF
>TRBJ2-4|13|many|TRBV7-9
CASSDRGANIQYF
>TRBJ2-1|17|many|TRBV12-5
CASGSPGGSGGAGEQFF
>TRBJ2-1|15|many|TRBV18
CASRTSGSSHNEQFF
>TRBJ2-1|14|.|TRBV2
CASSEGLPYNEQFF
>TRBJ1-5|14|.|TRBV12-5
CASGLRVGNQPQHF
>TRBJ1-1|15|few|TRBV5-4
CASSLGEGWQTEAFF
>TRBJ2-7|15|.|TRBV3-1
CASSQDRGAAYEQYF
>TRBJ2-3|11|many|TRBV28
CASNLEDTQYF
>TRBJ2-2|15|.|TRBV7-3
CASSSRKHEAGELFF
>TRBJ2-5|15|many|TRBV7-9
CASSPPEGERGTQYF
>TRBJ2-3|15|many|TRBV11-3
CASSLGGGSTDTQYF
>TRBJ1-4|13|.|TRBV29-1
CSVEGGVGEKLFF
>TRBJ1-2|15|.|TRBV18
CASSPLRAVPEGYTF
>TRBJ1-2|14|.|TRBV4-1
CASSQGPNEGGYTF
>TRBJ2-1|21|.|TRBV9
CASSIIAGGQGREGSYNEQFF
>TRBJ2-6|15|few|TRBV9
CASSVAVSGANVLTF
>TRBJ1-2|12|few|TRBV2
CGSSLRDYGYTF
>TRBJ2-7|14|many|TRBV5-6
CASRSSGSPYEQYF
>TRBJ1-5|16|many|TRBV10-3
CAISEGQGLQNQPQHF
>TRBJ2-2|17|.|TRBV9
CASSVPSGGPNTGELFF
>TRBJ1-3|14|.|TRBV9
CASSVVSSGNTIYF
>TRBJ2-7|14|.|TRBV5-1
CASSPPGQGKEQYF
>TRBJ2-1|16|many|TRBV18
CASSPPGRSSYNEQFF
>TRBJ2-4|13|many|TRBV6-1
CASSFLAENIQYF
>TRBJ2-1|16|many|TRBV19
CASRSTRKTSYNEQFF
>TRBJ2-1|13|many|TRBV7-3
CASSPGAAGEQFF
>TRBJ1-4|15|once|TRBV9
CASSVGPGANEKLFF
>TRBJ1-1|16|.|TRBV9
CASSPGGTGRNTEAFF
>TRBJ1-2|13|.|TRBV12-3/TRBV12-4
CASSPTGTGGYTF
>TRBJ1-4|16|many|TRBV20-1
CSARGNDRPANEKLFF
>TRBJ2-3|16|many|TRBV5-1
CASSFKSDGRTDTQYF
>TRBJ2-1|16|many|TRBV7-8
CASSDKRDSYYNEQFF
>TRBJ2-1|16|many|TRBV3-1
CASSQVLAGGHNEQFF
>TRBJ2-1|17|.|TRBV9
CASSVGAQRGLYNEQFF
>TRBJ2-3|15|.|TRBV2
CASGPRGVTADTQYF
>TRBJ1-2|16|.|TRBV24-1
CATSDPGKGDRDGYTF
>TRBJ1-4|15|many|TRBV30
CAWSVLVATNEKLFF
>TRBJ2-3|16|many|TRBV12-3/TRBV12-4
CASSLGARFGTDTQYF
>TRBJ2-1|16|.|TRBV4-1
CASSQDRRERYNEQFF
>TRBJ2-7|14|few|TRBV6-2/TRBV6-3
CASSYRRDGYEQYF
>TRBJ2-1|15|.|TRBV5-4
CASSTSGDLRDEQFF
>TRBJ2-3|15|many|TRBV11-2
CASSLAGLAGDTQYF
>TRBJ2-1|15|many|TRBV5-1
CASSLVGTAYNEQFF
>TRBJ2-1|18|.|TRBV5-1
CASSFGTSGRRSYNEQFF
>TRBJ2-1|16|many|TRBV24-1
CATSDLTDRGYNEQFF
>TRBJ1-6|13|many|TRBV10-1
CASGGNPNSPLHF
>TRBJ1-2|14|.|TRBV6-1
CASSRDRDNYGYTF
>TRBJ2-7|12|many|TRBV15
CATSAFPYEQYF
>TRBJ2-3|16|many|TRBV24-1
CATSDFRQPGPDTQYF
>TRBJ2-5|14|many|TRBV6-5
CASSYSGARETQYF
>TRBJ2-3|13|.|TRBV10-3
CAIADRSTDTQYF
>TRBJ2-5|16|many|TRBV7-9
CASSLADRGSQETQYF
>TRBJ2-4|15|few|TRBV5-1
CASSLGGKAKNIQYF